One sample yielded the 18 T cell receptor beta chains listed below, sequenced in a study of PD-1 blockade in classical Hodgkin lymphoma. Sequenced by immunoSEQ multiplex PCR; TCRdb stores in-frame clones only, minus some. The sample carries 20,000 to 25,000 clones, over 65% recorded once. Time point described: cycle 4 day 1 (C4D1), after 6 weeks of nivolumab. Each patient relapsed following autologous stem cell transplantation, and prior brentuximab vedotin exposure differed. The sequences come from peripheral blood mononuclear cells (PBMCs), collected before the fourth cycle of nivolumab. These receptors came from a human donor with classical Hodgkin lymphoma.

J is TRBJ2-3 and V is TRBV5-1; maybe TRBD2 (5 bases). This CDR3 spans 13 amino acids. CDR1 is SGHRS and CDR2 is YFSETQ in the germline V gene. Trimming removed 2 bases at V and 5 bases at J, with 9 bases between. The CDR3 bases are TGCGCCAGCAGCTTTGACCGGGGAGATACGCAGTATTTT. Translated, it gives CASSFDRGDTQYF.

The chain links TRBV4-1 to TRBJ1-1; 7 positions agree with TRBD1. Unmatched junction bases numbered 6, after V lost 4 bases and J lost 1 base. The CDR3 runs 15 residues. CDR1 and CDR2 from the germline V gene are MGHRA and YSYEKL. This chain's CDR3 is CASSRDSVQNTEAFF. CDR3 bases: TGCGCCAGCAGCCGGGACAGCGTCCAGAACACTGAAGCTTTCTTT.

This chain connects TRBV11-2 to TRBJ2-2, with D hard to call. The CDR3 sequence is 18 residues long. V lost 5 bases and J lost 1, with 20 bases in between. Germline CDR1 is SGHAT and CDR2 is FQNNGV. The CDR3 DNA reads TGTGCCAGCAGCCCAAAGACCCCGACTTCCCTGAACACCGGGGAGCTGTTTTTT. This sequence encodes CASSPKTPTSLNTGELFF.

The rearrangement joins TRBV18 to TRBJ2-2, with 7 bases that match TRBD1. The CDR3 covers 15 residues. V shed 6 bases and J 0 bases; nucleotides not matched to a gene: 4. Per the germline V gene, CDR1 is KGHSH and CDR2 is LQKENI. DNA for the CDR3: TGTGCCAGCTCCGAACAGGGGACGAACACCGGGGAGCTGTTTTTT. This codes for CASSEQGTNTGELFF.

This chain uses TRBV19 with TRBJ1-5; 7 nucleotides agree with TRBD1. This CDR3 comprises 12 residues. Germline trimming cut 5 bases from V and 13 bases from J; bases unmatched to any gene: 8. Germline V lookup: CDR1 LNHDA, CDR2 SQIVND (reference sequence). CDR3 sequence reads: CASSARDRGQHF. CDR3 DNA sequence: TGTGCCAGTAGTGCCCGGGACAGAGGTCAGCATTTT.

The chain recombines TRBV7-9 with TRBJ2-7; tentative D call: TRBD2 (5 bases). Trimming stripped 1 base from V and 2 bases from J, with 15 bases between. The germline V gene has CDR1 SEHNR and CDR2 FQNEAQ (reference sequence). The CDR3 totals 16 residues. Here the CDR3 reads CASSLGLSDLPYEQYF. Here the CDR3 DNA reads TGTGCCAGCAGCTTAGGACTGTCGGACTTACCCTACGAGCAGTACTTC.

The CDR3 DNA sequence: TGTGCCAGTAGTACAGACCCCCCCTCCCAGCCCCAGCATTTT. It yields the protein CASSTDPPSQPQHF. The V gene is TRBV19, the J gene TRBJ1-5, with no clear D. This CDR3 contains 14 residues. With 4 bases removed from V and 7 bases from J, the gap between germline ends came to 14 bases. Germline values: CDR1 LNHDA, CDR2 SQIVND (reference sequence).

V and J are TRBV11-2 and TRBJ1-2; the match to TRBD1 covers 7 bases. The CDR3 consists of 14 residues. V lost 5 bases to trimming and J lost 6 bases; unmatched junction nucleotides: 9. CDR1 is SGHAT, CDR2 FQNNGV, per germline. The CDR3 region is CASSARQGEDGYTF. In nucleotides, the CDR3 is TGTGCCAGCAGCGCCCGCCAGGGGGAGGATGGCTACACCTTC. Variable domain in full (rest from reference TRBV11-2 and TRBJ1-2): EAGVAQSPRYKIIEKRQSVAFWCNPISGHATLYWYQQILGQGPKLLIQFQNNGVVDDSQLPKDRFSAERLKGVDSTLKIQPAKLEDSAVYLCASSARQGEDGYTFGSGTRLTVV.

V usage is TRBV5-5 and J usage is TRBJ2-3, with 9 bases aligning to TRBD1. The CDR3 is made up of 14 amino acids. The V and J ends lost 2 bases and 6 bases, in that order; junction bases with no gene match: 4. Germline CDR1 reads SGHKS; CDR2 reads YYEKEE (reference sequence). As DNA, the CDR3 is TGTGCCAGCAGCTTTTTCGGACAGGGGGATACGCAGTATTTT. Protein sequence: CASSFFGQGDTQYF. The whole variable domain, filled in from reference TRBV5-5 and TRBJ2-3, reads DAGVTQSPTHLIKTRGQQVTLRCSPISGHKSVSWYQQVLGQGPQFIFQYYEKEERGRGNFPDRFSARQFPNYSSELNVNALLLGDSALYLCASSFFGQGDTQYFGPGTRLTVL.

In nucleotides, the CDR3 is TGTGCCAGCAGTGAAGCGGGGGGTGTTGAGCAGTACTTC. Translating it yields CASSEAGGVEQYF. The J gene is TRBJ2-7, the V gene TRBV6-1; D perhaps matches TRBD2 (6 bases). The V end was cut by 0 bases, the J end by 7 bases, with 10 bases between. The CDR3 has 13 residues. Germline CDR1 and CDR2: MNHNS and SASEGT.

J is TRBJ2-7 and V is TRBV11-2; TRBD2 aligns across 8 bases. The CDR3 runs to 14 residues. Germline V CDR1 and CDR2: SGHAT, FQNNGV. The ends lost 5 bases at V and 1 base at J; junction bases unmatched: 4. The DNA of the CDR3 is TGTGCCAGCAGCACAACTAGCGGTTCCTACGAGCAGTACTTC. Translation gives CASSTTSGSYEQYF. Filled out from reference TRBV11-2 and TRBJ2-7, the complete variable domain reads EAGVAQSPRYKIIEKRQSVAFWCNPISGHATLYWYQQILGQGPKLLIQFQNNGVVDDSQLPKDRFSAERLKGVDSTLKIQPAKLEDSAVYLCASSTTSGSYEQYFGPGTRLTVT.

The chain combines TRBV28 with TRBJ1-5; 7 bases are a match to TRBD1. Germline trimming cut 6 bases from V and 4 bases from J; bases unmatched to any gene: 12. Per the germline V gene, CDR1 is MDHEN and CDR2 is SYDVKM. CDR3 length: 16 residues. The CDR3 is CASSPFGAGGNQPQHF. The CDR3 nucleotides are TGTGCCAGCAGCCCCTTTGGGGCAGGGGGTAATCAGCCCCAGCATTTT. The full variable domain, in which reference TRBV28 and TRBJ1-5 provide the parts outside the CDR3, is DVKVTQSSRYLVKRTGEKVFLECVQDMDHENMFWYRQDPGLGLRLIYFSYDVKMKEKGDIPEGYSVSREKKERFSLILESASTNQTSMYLCASSPFGAGGNQPQHFGDGTRLSIL.

The CDR3 DNA reads as TGTGCCAGTAGTACAACTAGCAATGAGCAGTTCTTC. This gives the protein CASSTTSNEQFF. The chain is built from TRBV19 and TRBJ2-1, with D possibly matching TRBD2 (5 bases). The CDR3 is made up of 12 amino acids. The germline CDR1 and CDR2 sequences are LNHDA and SQIVND (reference sequence). Trimming took 4 bases from V and 6 from J, leaving 7 bases between them.

The chain has TRBV5-5 and TRBJ1-2; 10 nucleotides agree with TRBD1. Trimming cost V 0 bases and J 2 bases; bases outside gene matches: 7. The CDR3 is 17 residues long. Per the germline V gene, CDR1 is SGHKS and CDR2 is YYEKEE (reference sequence). CDR3 DNA: TGTGCCAGCAGCTTGGGGACAGGGGGGATATTCAACTATGGCTACACCTTC. It specifies CASSLGTGGIFNYGYTF.

This clone has a handful of counts. The chain uses TRBV27 and TRBJ1-5; D is undetermined. V lost 3 bases to trimming and J lost 4 bases, with 10 bases between them. This CDR3 is 14 amino acids long. Germline CDR1 and CDR2: MNHEY and SMNVEV (reference sequence). The CDR3 DNA is TGTGCCAGCAGTTTTTTGGGAGGAAATCAGCCCCAGCATTTT. This gives the protein CASSFLGGNQPQHF.

V is TRBV10-2 and J is TRBJ2-4; D unclear. In germline, CDR1 is WSHSY, CDR2 SAAADI. This CDR3 contains 16 residues. V lost 2 bases, J lost 0 bases, and 11 bases lay in between. The CDR3 protein is CASSEVGFTAKNIQYF. In DNA, the CDR3 is TGCGCCAGCAGTGAGGTGGGGTTTACAGCCAAAAACATTCAGTACTTC.

The chain has TRBV28 and TRBJ1-1; D might be TRBD1 (6 bases). CDR3 length: 16 amino acids. CDR1 is MDHEN and CDR2 is SYDVKM in the germline V gene. V was clipped by 7 bases and J by 3 bases, with 21 bases between them. CDR3 sequence (DNA): TGTGCCAGCAACGAAGGGGGTGGGGCGGAGGACACTGAAGCTTTCTTT. Its protein product is CASNEGGGAEDTEAFF.

CDR3 loop: CAIRAPGPPLYF. CDR3 nucleotides: TGTGCCATCAGGGCCCCAGGCCCCCCTCTGTACTTC. V is TRBV10-3 and J is TRBJ2-7; D ambiguous. CDR3 size: 12 residues. V was pared by 6 bases and J by 12 bases, with 18 bases between. Germline lookup yields CDR1 ENHRY and CDR2 SYGVKD.